Below, 10 T cell receptor beta chains from the same sample are listed, as sequenced in a study of T cell responses to AZD1222 COVID-19 vaccine. Repertoires were generated with immunoSEQ multiplex PCR, while TCRdb's copy carries only in-frame clones and drops some. Of about 170,000 clones in the sample, approximately 93% are singletons; the top ten hold 3.9%. Source: peripheral blood, taken on day 0 of AZD1222 vaccination. Receptors were obtained from an adult in good health.

The chain joins TRBV5-1 to TRBJ1-4; no reliable D call. The germline V and J ends were trimmed by 0 bases and 4 bases, with 10 bases remaining between them. Germline lookup yields CDR1 SGHRS and CDR2 YFSETQ. The length of the CDR3 is 15 residues. The CDR3 nucleotides are TGCGCCAGCAGCTTGGACGGGGTGAATAATGAAAAACTGTTTTTT. Protein sequence: CASSLDGVNNEKLFF.

The chain has TRBV14 and TRBJ2-3; 7 nucleotides match TRBD2. The CDR3 sequence is 14 residues long. Germline CDR1 and CDR2: SGHDN and FVKESK. Germline trimming cut 4 bases from V and 7 bases from J; bases unmatched to any gene: 8. The CDR3 coding sequence is TGTGCCAGCAGCCGGGCGGGAGTTAGGCATACGCAGTATTTT. Its protein is CASSRAGVRHTQYF.

J is TRBJ1-2 and V is TRBV4-1; D remains ambiguous. The CDR3 covers 11 residues. Trimming removed 0 bases from V and 13 bases from J, with 9 bases in between. The germline V gene encodes CDR1 MGHRA and CDR2 YSYEKL. CDR3 DNA: TGCGCCAGCAGCCAAGATGGAACGGGCACCTTC. Translated, it gives CASSQDGTGTF.

The chain employs TRBV14 and TRBJ2-5, with D unclear. Germline V gene data show CDR1 as SGHDN and CDR2 as FVKESK. V gave up 3 bases and J gave up 7 bases, with 6 bases separating them. This CDR3 has 11 amino acids. This chain's CDR3 is CASSQFGTQYF. The CDR3 bases are TGTGCCAGCAGCCAGTTCGGGACCCAGTACTTC.

The rearrangement uses TRBV18 and TRBJ1-2; D not certain. The CDR3 length is 14 residues. V lost 3 bases and J lost 3, with 11 bases in between. The germline V gene has CDR1 KGHSH and CDR2 LQKENI. The chain's CDR3 is CASSPQSQDYGYTF. CDR3 in DNA: TGTGCCAGCTCACCCCAATCCCAAGACTATGGCTACACCTTC.

V gene TRBV10-3 combines with J gene TRBJ1-1, with D maybe TRBD1 (5 bases). CDR3 length: 16 residues. Deletions cut 0 bases from V and 2 bases from J, with 13 bases between. Germline loops: CDR1 ENHRY, CDR2 SYGVKD. As DNA, the CDR3 is TGTGCCATCAGTGAGTCGACTAGACAGCCCAACACTGAAGCTTTCTTT. Translating it yields CAISESTRQPNTEAFF.

The chain is built from TRBV5-1 and TRBJ2-6; TRBD2 aligns across 9 bases. CDR1 and CDR2 (germline): SGHRS, YFSETQ. This CDR3 has 17 amino acids. V was clipped by 1 base and J by 4 bases; unmatched bases: 6. CDR3 residues: CASSLSPSGIGANVLTF. The CDR3 bases are TGCGCCAGCAGCTTGTCGCCTAGCGGGATCGGGGCCAACGTCCTGACTTTC.

V and J are TRBV6-5 and TRBJ2-7; TRBD2 aligns across 11 bases. The germline V gene has CDR1 MNHEY and CDR2 SVGAGI. The ends lost 6 bases at V and 1 base at J; junction bases unmatched: 5. The CDR3 has 15 residues. In DNA, the CDR3 is TGTGCCAGCAGGTTAGCGGGAGGGGCTTCCTACGAGCAGTACTTC. The encoded protein is CASRLAGGASYEQYF.

J is TRBJ1-4 and V is TRBV18; the match to TRBD1 covers 8 bases. CDR3 length: 16 residues. The V and J ends lost 3 bases and 8 bases, in that order; junction bases with no gene match: 11. Germline V gene sequence: CDR1 KGHSH, CDR2 LQKENI. For the CDR3, the DNA is TGTGCCAGCTCACCTACAGAGGACAGGGTAGCAGAAAAACTGTTTTTT. It encodes CASSPTEDRVAEKLFF.

In its sample, this clone was seen once. The V gene is TRBV5-1, the J gene TRBJ1-5; a possible D gene is TRBD1 (6 bases). The CDR3 has 15 amino acids. Germline CDR1 SGHRS, CDR2 YFSETQ. V was pared by 0 bases and J by 7 bases, with 14 bases between. The DNA for the CDR3 is TGCGCCAGCAGCTTGGGAGGGTCCGGGGGCCAGCCCCAGCATTTT. Translated, it gives CASSLGGSGGQPQHF.